The 17 T cell receptor beta chains listed next were all sequenced from one sample in a study of T cells in Graves' hyperthyroidism and ophthalmopathy. From RNA transcripts, TCR beta CDR3 regions were amplified. In the first-round RT-PCR of the TCR CDR3, the HTBI primer set was used. TCRdb called the multiplex PCR reads again in MiXCR, with one record for every CDR3 protein. The profile shows 600,000 or so distinct CDR3 sequences, roughly 15% of them singletons. What was sequenced was blood. The source is a woman aged 45-60 years with Graves' ophthalmopathy.

This clonotype was seen many times. V gene TRBV28 combines with J gene TRBJ2-2; 10 positions match TRBD1. With V trimmed by 3 bases and J by 7 bases, 5 bases remained unmatched. CDR1 and CDR2 from the germline V gene are MDHEN and SYDVKM. This CDR3 region has 15 residues. The CDR3 sequence: CASSFRTGGVGELFF. The DNA for the CDR3 is TGTGCCAGCAGTTTTCGGACAGGGGGTGTCGGGGAGCTGTTTTTT.

This clonotype was detected only a few times. CDR3 loop: CASSIGTGLAGSYEQYF. The CDR3 coding sequence is TGTGCCAGCAGCATCGGAACGGGACTAGCGGGATCCTACGAGCAGTACTTC. This chain uses TRBV5-8 with TRBJ2-7, with 13 bases lining up with TRBD2. This CDR3 comprises 17 residues. The V gene end was trimmed by 4 bases and the J gene end by 1 base; junction bases not matched to a gene: 8. The germline gives CDR1 SGHTS, CDR2 YDEGEE.

V usage is TRBV7-8 and J usage is TRBJ1-5; weak D call: TRBD1 (5 bases). CDR1 and CDR2 from the germline V gene are SGHVS and FQNEAQ. The CDR3 is 17 amino acids. The V end was cut by 5 bases, the J end by 1 base, with 18 bases between. The CDR3 nucleotides read TGTGCCAGCAGCCCCCCAGGGCCAGGGTACAGCAATCAGCCCCAGCATTTT. Residues: CASSPPGPGYSNQPQHF.

V is TRBV4-3 and J is TRBJ2-6; D gene ambiguous. The CDR3 contains 16 residues. Germline CDR1 LGHNA, CDR2 YSLEER. Trimming took 4 bases from V and 8 from J, leaving 18 bases between them. The CDR3 region is CASSLDLGAGSNVLTF. Here the CDR3 DNA reads TGCGCCAGCAGCCTTGATCTCGGTGCTGGTTCCAACGTCCTGACTTTC.

At least ten counts were recorded for this clonotype. V gene TRBV28 combines with J gene TRBJ2-7, with 9 nucleotides matching TRBD2. The CDR3 is made up of 14 amino acids. V was clipped by 0 bases and J by 4 bases; unmatched bases: 1. Germline-derived CDR1 and CDR2 are MDHEN and SYDVKM. CDR3 nucleotides: TGTGCCAGCAGTTTATGGGCGGGAGGGTACGAGCAGTACTTC. Translation: CASSLWAGGYEQYF.

This clonotype has a count of ten or more. This chain links TRBV3-1 with TRBJ1-1, with 7 bases identical to TRBD1. In germline, CDR1 is LGHDT, CDR2 YNNKEL (reference sequence). After removal of 6 bases from V and 11 bases from J, the junction contained 9 bases not matched to a gene. CDR3 size: 12 residues. This CDR3 is CASSLPGTVAFF. DNA for the CDR3: TGTGCCAGCAGTCTTCCCGGGACAGTTGCTTTCTTT.

J is TRBJ2-1 and V is TRBV6-2 or TRBV6-3; TRBD2 agrees at 15 bases. The length of the CDR3 is 17 residues. V shed 5 bases and J 5 bases; nucleotides not matched to a gene: 7. The germline CDR1 and CDR2 sequences are MNHEY and SVGEGT. CDR3 nucleotide sequence: TGTGCCAGCAGTCCCCGAGGACTAGCGGGAGGGGACAATGAGCAGTTCTTC. Protein product: CASSPRGLAGGDNEQFF.

This chain connects TRBV15 to TRBJ2-7; TRBD2 aligns across 10 bases. This CDR3 region has 15 residues. Germline CDR1 is LNHNV and CDR2 is YYDKDF (reference sequence). The ends lost 0 bases at V and 5 bases at J; junction bases unmatched: 4. CDR3 sequence reads: CATSRDRTSGHEQYF. The CDR3, as DNA: TGTGCCACCAGCAGAGATAGGACTAGCGGCCACGAGCAGTACTTC.

This clonotype was seen only a few times. The chain employs TRBV7-9 and TRBJ1-5; perhaps TRBD1 as D (5 bases). V lost 9 bases, J lost 1 base, and 22 bases lay in between. Germline V gene lookup returns CDR1 SEHNR and CDR2 FQNEAQ (reference sequence). The CDR3 sequence is 17 residues long. The CDR3 spells CASSKDKPSISNQPQHF. CDR3 bases: TGTGCCAGTAGTAAGGACAAGCCCTCTATAAGCAATCAGCCCCAGCATTTT. Combining the CDR3 with reference TRBV7-9 and TRBJ1-5 gives the whole variable domain DTGVSQNPRHKITKRGQNVTFRCDPISEHNRLYWYRQTLGQGPEFLTYFQNEAQLEKSRLLSDRFSAERPKGSFSTLEIQRTEQGDSAMYLCASSKDKPSISNQPQHFGDGTRLSIL.

This clonotype was seen only a few times. V usage is TRBV5-1 and J usage is TRBJ2-5; D may match TRBD1 or TRBD2 (5 bases each). Per the germline V gene, CDR1 is SGHRS and CDR2 is YFSETQ. Trimming stripped 0 bases from V and 5 bases from J, with 11 bases between. This CDR3 has 14 residues. CDR3 nucleotides: TGCGCCAGCAGCTTGGAAGGCAGGGACGAGACCCAGTACTTC. The encoded protein is CASSLEGRDETQYF. Complete variable domain (other parts from reference TRBV5-1 and TRBJ2-5): KAGVTQTPRYLIKTRGQQVTLSCSPISGHRSVSWYQQTPGQGLQFLFEYFSETQRNKGNFPGRFSGRQFSNSRSEMNVSTLELGDSALYLCASSLEGRDETQYFGPGTRLLVL.

The rearrangement uses TRBV6-1 and TRBJ2-1; the D gene is possibly TRBD2 (6 bases). CDR1 and CDR2 from the germline V gene are MNHNS and SASEGT. V lost 5 bases and J 0 bases, leaving 20 bases between the germline ends. The CDR3 has 18 amino acids. The CDR3 here is CASSLVTNMGGSYNEQFF. The CDR3 DNA reads as TGTGCCAGCAGTCTAGTAACAAATATGGGAGGCTCCTACAATGAGCAGTTCTTC.

This clonotype was seen ten or more times. This sequence joins TRBV20-1 and TRBJ2-7, with D possibly being TRBD1 or TRBD2 (5 bases each). Looked up from germline, CDR1 is DFQATT and CDR2 is SNEGSKA (reference sequence). This CDR3 contains 15 residues. V lost 6 bases and J 1 base, leaving 19 bases between the germline ends. The CDR3 spells CSASIARKGSYEQYF. The CDR3 region has the DNA TGCAGTGCCTCAATAGCGCGTAAGGGGTCCTACGAGCAGTACTTC.

Ten or more counts support this clonotype. The chain joins TRBV28 to TRBJ2-3; D may match TRBD1 or TRBD2 (5 bases each). This CDR3 region has 14 residues. Germline V CDR1 and CDR2: MDHEN, SYDVKM. V was trimmed by 1 base and J by 2 bases, leaving 7 bases between them. Here the CDR3 DNA reads TGTGCCAGCAGTTTATACGGGGCCACAGATACGCAGTATTTT. This encodes CASSLYGATDTQYF.

The chain employs TRBV6-1 and TRBJ2-5, with a tentative D call TRBD2 (7 bases). Germline loops: CDR1 MNHNS, CDR2 SASEGT. The CDR3 totals 13 residues. V lost 6 bases and J lost 1, with 9 bases in between. The CDR3 is CASRAGAQETQYF. For the CDR3, the DNA is TGTGCCAGCAGGGCGGGGGCCCAAGAGACCCAGTACTTC.

The CDR3 loop reads CSARALAGGPDTQYF. The CDR3 bases are TGCAGTGCTAGAGCACTAGCGGGAGGGCCAGATACGCAGTATTTT. The chain recombines TRBV20-1 with TRBJ2-3, with 13 bases matching TRBD2. Germline loops: CDR1 DFQATT, CDR2 SNEGSKA (reference sequence). Trimming at V came to 1 base and at J to 4 bases, leaving 2 bases not matched to a gene. The CDR3 loop spans 15 amino acids.

This clonotype was observed a handful of times. V is TRBV14 and J is TRBJ2-2, with D hard to call. The CDR3 consists of 16 residues. From germline, CDR1 is SGHDN and CDR2 FVKESK. Trimming stripped 1 base from V and 1 base from J, with 10 bases between. The CDR3 nucleotides are TGTGCCAGCAGCCAAGTTAGGGCGGAGAACACCGGGGAGCTGTTTTTT. Translating it yields CASSQVRAENTGELFF.

The chain joins TRBV9 to TRBJ2-3; 10 bases map to TRBD2. V lost 4 bases to trimming and J lost 2 bases; unmatched junction nucleotides: 4. The germline CDR1 and CDR2 sequences are SGDLS and YYNGEE. The CDR3 is made up of 15 amino acids. The CDR3 DNA reads as TGTGCCAGCAGCCCGGGACTAGCGATCACAGATACGCAGTATTTT. This codes for CASSPGLAITDTQYF.